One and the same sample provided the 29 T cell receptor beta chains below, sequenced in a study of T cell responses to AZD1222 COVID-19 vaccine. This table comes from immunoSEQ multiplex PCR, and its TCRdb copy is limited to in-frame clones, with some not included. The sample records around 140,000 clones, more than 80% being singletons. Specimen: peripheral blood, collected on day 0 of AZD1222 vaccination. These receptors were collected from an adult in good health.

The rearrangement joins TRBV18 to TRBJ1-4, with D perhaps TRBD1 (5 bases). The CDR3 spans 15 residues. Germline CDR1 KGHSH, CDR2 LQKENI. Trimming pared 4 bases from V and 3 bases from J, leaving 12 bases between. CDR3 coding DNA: TGTGCCAGCTCACGCGGGGGTCTCGCTAATGAAAAACTGTTTTTT. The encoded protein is CASSRGGLANEKLFF.

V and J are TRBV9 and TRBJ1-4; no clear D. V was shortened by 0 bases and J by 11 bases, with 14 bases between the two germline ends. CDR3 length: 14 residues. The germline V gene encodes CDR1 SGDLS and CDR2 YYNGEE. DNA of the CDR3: TGTGCCAGCAGCGTAGATGGAACGGGTTGGAAACTGTTTTTT. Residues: CASSVDGTGWKLFF. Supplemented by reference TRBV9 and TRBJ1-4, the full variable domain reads DSGVTQTPKHLITATGQRVTLRCSPRSGDLSVYWYQQSLDQGLQFLIQYYNGEERAKGNILERFSAQQFPDLHSELNLSSLELGDSALYFCASSVDGTGWKLFFGSGTQLSVL.

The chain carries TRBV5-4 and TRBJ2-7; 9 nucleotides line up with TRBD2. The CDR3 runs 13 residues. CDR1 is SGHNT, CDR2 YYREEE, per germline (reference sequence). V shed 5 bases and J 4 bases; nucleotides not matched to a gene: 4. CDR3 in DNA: TGTGCCAGCAGTAGCGGGAGTCGATACGAGCAGTACTTC. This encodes CASSSGSRYEQYF.

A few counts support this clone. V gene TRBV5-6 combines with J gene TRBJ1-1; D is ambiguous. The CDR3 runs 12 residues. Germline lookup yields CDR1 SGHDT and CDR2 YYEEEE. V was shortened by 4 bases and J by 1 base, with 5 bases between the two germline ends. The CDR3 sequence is CASSLTNTEAFF. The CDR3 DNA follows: TGTGCCAGCAGCCTTACGAACACTGAAGCTTTCTTT.

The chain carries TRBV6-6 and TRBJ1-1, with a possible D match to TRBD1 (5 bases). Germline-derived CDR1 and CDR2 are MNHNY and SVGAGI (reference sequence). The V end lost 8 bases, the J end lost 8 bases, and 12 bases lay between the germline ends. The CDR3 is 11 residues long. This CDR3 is CASQFTGEAFF. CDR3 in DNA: TGTGCCAGCCAATTCACAGGAGAAGCTTTCTTT.

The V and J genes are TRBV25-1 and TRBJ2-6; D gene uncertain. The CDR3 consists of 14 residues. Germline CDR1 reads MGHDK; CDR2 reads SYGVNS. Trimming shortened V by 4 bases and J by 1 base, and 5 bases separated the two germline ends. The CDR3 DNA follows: TGTGCCAGCAGTGCCCCTTCTGGGGCCAACGTCCTGACTTTC. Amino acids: CASSAPSGANVLTF.

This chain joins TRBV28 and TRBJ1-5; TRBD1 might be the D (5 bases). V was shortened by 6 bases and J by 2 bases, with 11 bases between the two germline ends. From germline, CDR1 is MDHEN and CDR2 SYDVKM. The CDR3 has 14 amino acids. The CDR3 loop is CASRQGAGNQPQHF. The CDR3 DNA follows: TGTGCCAGCAGACAAGGGGCAGGCAATCAGCCCCAGCATTTT.

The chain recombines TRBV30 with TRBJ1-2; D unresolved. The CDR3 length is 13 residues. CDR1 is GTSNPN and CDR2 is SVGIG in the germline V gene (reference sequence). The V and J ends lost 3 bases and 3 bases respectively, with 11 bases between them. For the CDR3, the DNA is TGTGCCTGGAGCCCAGTGAACTACTATGGCTACACCTTC. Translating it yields CAWSPVNYYGYTF.

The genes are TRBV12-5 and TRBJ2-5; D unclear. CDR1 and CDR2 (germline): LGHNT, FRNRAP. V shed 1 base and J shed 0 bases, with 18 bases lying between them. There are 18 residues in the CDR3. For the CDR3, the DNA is TGTGCTAGTGGTTTGGAGAGAACGAAAGAACCGTACCAAGAGACCCAGTACTTC. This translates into CASGLERTKEPYQETQYF.

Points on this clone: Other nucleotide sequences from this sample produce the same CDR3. The CDR3 protein is CASSRPNQPQHF. The CDR3 DNA is TGTGCCAGCAGCCGACCAAATCAGCCCCAGCATTTT. The chain recombines TRBV5-5 with TRBJ1-5; D is uncertain. Germline lookup yields CDR1 SGHKS and CDR2 YYEKEE (reference sequence). With 4 bases removed from V and 4 bases from J, the gap between germline ends came to 6 bases. The CDR3 contains 12 residues.

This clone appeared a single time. The CDR3 sequence: CASSSASGTGRIRGYTF. The CDR3 DNA reads as TGTGCCAGCAGTTCAGCTTCCGGGACAGGGCGTATAAGAGGCTACACCTTC. The gene calls are TRBV7-9 and TRBJ1-2; 9 nucleotides align to TRBD1. The V gene end was trimmed by 6 bases and the J gene end by 8 bases; junction bases not matched to a gene: 19. The germline V gene has CDR1 SEHNR and CDR2 FQNEAQ (reference sequence). The CDR3 consists of 17 residues.

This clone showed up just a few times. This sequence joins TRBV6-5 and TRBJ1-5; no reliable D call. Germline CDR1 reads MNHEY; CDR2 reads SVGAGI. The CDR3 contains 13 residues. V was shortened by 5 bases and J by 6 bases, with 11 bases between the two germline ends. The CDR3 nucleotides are TGTGCCAGCAGTAGTTCAAGTGGTCAGCCCCAGCATTTT. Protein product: CASSSSSGQPQHF.

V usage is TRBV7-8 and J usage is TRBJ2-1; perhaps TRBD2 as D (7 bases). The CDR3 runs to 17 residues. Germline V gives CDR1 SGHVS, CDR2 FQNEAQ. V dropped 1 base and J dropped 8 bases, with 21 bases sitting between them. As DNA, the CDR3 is TGTGCCAGCAGCTTAGTGGTAGGCGGGGGCCTGCTCGATGAGCAGTTCTTC. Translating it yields CASSLVVGGGLLDEQFF.

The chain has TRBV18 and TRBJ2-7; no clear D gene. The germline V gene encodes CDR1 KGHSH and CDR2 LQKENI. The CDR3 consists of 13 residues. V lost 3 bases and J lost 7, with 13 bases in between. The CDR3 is CASSPNEAFEQYF. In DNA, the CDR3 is TGTGCCAGCTCACCCAACGAGGCCTTTGAGCAGTACTTC. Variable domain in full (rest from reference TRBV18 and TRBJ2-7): NAGVMQNPRHLVRRRGQEARLRCSPMKGHSHVYWYRQLPEEGLKFMVYLQKENIIDESGMPKERFSAEFPKEGPSILRIQQVVRGDSAAYFCASSPNEAFEQYFGPGTRLTVT.

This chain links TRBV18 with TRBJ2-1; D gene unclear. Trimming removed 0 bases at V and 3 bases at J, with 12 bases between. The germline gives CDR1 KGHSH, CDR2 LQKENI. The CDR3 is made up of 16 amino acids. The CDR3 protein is CASSPPTGFVYNEQFF. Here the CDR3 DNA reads TGTGCCAGCTCACCACCGACCGGGTTTGTCTACAATGAGCAGTTCTTC.

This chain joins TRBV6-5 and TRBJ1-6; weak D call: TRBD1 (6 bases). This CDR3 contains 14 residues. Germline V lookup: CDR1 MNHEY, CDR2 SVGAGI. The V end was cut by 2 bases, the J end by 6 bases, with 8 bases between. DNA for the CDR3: TGTGCCAGCAGTTACAGGGGGATTAATTCACCCCTCCACTTT. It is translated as CASSYRGINSPLHF.

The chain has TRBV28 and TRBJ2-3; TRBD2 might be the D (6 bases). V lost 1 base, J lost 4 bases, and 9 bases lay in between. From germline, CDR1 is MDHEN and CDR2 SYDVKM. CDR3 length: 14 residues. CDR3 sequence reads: CASSLSGSPDTQYF. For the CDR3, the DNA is TGTGCCAGCAGTTTATCCGGGAGCCCAGATACGCAGTATTTT.

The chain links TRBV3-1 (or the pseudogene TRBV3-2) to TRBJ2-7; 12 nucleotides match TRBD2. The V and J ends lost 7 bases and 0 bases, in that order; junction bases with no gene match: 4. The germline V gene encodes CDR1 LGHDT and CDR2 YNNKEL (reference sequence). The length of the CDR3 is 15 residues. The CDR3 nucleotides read TGTGCCAGCACCTCTAGCGGGAGGGGCTCCTACGAGCAGTACTTC. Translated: CASTSSGRGSYEQYF.

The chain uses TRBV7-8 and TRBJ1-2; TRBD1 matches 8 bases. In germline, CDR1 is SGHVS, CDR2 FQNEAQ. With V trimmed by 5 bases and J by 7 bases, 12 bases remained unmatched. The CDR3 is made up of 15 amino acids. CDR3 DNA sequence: TGTGCCAGCAGCGCCAGAGGACAGGGCTACGGTGGCTACACCTTC. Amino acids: CASSARGQGYGGYTF.

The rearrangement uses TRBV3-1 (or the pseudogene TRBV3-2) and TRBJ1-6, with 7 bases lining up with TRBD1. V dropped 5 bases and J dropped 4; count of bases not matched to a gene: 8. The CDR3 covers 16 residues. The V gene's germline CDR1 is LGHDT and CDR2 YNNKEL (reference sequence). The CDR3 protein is CASSSRGTVYNSPLHF. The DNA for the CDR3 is TGTGCCAGCAGCTCGCGAGGGACAGTTTATAATTCACCCCTCCACTTT.

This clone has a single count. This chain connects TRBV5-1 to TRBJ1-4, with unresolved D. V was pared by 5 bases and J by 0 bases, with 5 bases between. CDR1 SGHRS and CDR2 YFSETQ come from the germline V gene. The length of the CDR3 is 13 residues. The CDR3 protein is CASRESTNEKLFF. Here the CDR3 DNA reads TGCGCCAGCAGGGAGTCAACTAATGAAAAACTGTTTTTT.

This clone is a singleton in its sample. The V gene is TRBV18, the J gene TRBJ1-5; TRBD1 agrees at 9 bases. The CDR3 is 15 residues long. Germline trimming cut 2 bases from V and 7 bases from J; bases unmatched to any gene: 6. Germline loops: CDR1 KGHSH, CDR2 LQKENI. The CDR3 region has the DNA TGTGCCAGCTCACCAGCGGGACAGGGACGCCAGCCCCAGCATTTT. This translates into CASSPAGQGRQPQHF.

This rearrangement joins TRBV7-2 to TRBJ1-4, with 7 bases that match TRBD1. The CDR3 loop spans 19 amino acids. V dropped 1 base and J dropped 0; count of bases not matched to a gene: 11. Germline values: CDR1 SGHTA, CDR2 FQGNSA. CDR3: CASSLVEGAWFSTNEKLFF. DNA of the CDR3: TGTGCCAGCAGCTTAGTTGAGGGGGCCTGGTTCTCAACTAATGAAAAACTGTTTTTT.

The DNA of the CDR3 is TGCGCCAGCAGCTTGGGCGCAGCAACTAATGAAAAACTGTTTTTT. Amino acids: CASSLGAATNEKLFF. The genes are TRBV5-1 and TRBJ1-4, with no clear D. Between the trimmed V and J ends, which lost 0 bases and 0 bases, there was a span of 6 bases. Germline CDR1 and CDR2: SGHRS and YFSETQ. The CDR3 totals 15 residues.

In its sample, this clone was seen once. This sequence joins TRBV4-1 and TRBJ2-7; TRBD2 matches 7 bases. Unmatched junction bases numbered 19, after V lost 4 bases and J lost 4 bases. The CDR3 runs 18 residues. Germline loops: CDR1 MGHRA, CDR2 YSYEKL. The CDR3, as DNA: TGCGCCAGCAGCCCCGGGGTCGCGGGAGTGGGAGGGAGATACGAGCAGTACTTC. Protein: CASSPGVAGVGGRYEQYF.

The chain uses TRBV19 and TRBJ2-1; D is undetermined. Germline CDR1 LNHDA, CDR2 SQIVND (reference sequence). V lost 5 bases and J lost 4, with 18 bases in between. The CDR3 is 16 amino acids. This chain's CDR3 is CASSVLASRGYNEQFF. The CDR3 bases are TGTGCCAGTAGTGTTTTGGCGAGTCGTGGATACAATGAGCAGTTCTTC.

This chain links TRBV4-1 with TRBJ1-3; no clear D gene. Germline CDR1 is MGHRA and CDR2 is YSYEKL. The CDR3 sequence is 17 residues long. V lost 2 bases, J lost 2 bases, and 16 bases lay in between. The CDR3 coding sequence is TGCGCCAGCAGCCAATTCGGACGGTGGGGTGCTGGAAACACCATATATTTT. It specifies CASSQFGRWGAGNTIYF.

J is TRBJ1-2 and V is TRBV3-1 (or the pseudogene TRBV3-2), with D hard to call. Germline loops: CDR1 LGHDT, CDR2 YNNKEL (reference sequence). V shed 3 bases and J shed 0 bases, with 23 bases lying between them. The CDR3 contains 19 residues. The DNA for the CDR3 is TGTGCCAGCAGCCATAATTTCCCCTCCTTAATGGCACCTAACTATGGCTACACCTTC. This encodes CASSHNFPSLMAPNYGYTF.

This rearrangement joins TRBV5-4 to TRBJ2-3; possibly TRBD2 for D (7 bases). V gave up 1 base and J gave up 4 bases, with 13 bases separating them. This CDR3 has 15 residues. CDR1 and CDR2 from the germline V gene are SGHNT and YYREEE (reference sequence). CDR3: CASSLRGAGSDTQYF. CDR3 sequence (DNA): TGTGCCAGCAGCTTGCGGGGGGCAGGTTCAGATACGCAGTATTTT.